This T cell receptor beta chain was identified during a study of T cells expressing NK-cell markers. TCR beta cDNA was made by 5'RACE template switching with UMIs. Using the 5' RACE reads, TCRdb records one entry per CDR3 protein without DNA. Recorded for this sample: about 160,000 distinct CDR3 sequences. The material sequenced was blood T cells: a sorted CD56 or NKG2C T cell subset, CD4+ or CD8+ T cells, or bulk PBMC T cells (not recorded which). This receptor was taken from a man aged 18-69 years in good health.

The CDR3 protein is CASSSGGATDTQYF. The V and J genes are TRBV12-3 or TRBV12-4 and TRBJ2-3; the TRBD2 assignment by TCRdb is unverifiable without DNA. The CDR3 is made up of 14 amino acids.